Below are 18 T cell receptor beta chains sequenced from a single sample in a study of T cell responses to AZD1222 COVID-19 vaccine. This table comes from immunoSEQ multiplex PCR, and its TCRdb copy is limited to in-frame clones, with some not included. The sample has about 31,000 clones, more than 75% seen once. The sample consisted of peripheral blood, taken 28 days after the second AZD1222 dose. The receptors shown here come from an adult who received the AZD1222 COVID-19 vaccine.

CDR3 nucleotide sequence: TGTGCCAGCAGTCCGGGACTCTCGAGCTCCTACAATGAGCAGTTCTTC. Protein: CASSPGLSSSYNEQFF. The V gene is TRBV28, the J gene TRBJ2-1; D possibly corresponds to TRBD2 (6 bases). V shed 5 bases and J shed 0 bases, with 14 bases lying between them. Germline CDR1 MDHEN, CDR2 SYDVKM. The length of the CDR3 is 16 residues.

This rearrangement joins TRBV18 to TRBJ2-1; TRBD1 might be the D (5 bases). The CDR3 has 12 amino acids. Germline V gene lookup returns CDR1 KGHSH and CDR2 LQKENI. V gave up 3 bases and J gave up 7 bases, with 7 bases separating them. In DNA, the CDR3 is TGTGCCAGCTCACCCAGGGTTAATGAGCAGTTCTTC. It specifies CASSPRVNEQFF.

This clone has a handful of counts. V is TRBV5-4 and J is TRBJ2-5; 15 positions agree with TRBD2. The V gene's germline CDR1 is SGHNT and CDR2 YYREEE (reference sequence). The CDR3 has 16 residues. The V segment lost 2 bases and the J segment 5 bases; nucleotides outside the gene matches: 4. This CDR3 is CASSLGTSGGMETQYF. The CDR3 DNA is TGTGCCAGCAGCTTAGGGACTAGCGGGGGGATGGAGACCCAGTACTTC. Combining the CDR3 with reference TRBV5-4 and TRBJ2-5 gives the whole variable domain ETGVTQSPTHLIKTRGQQVTLRCSSQSGHNTVSWYQQALGQGPQFIFQYYREEENGRGNFPPRFSGLQFPNYSSELNVNALELDDSALYLCASSLGTSGGMETQYFGPGTRLLVL.

The chain joins TRBV6-5 to TRBJ2-7; D may be TRBD1 (7 bases). The germline V gene encodes CDR1 MNHEY and CDR2 SVGAGI. The CDR3 sequence is 14 residues long. Between the trimmed V and J ends, which lost 7 bases and 5 bases, there was a span of 18 bases. CDR3 loop: CASKKDRLANEQYF. The CDR3 DNA reads TGTGCCAGCAAAAAGGACAGGCTAGCGAACGAGCAGTACTTC.

The chain links TRBV24-1 to TRBJ2-2; D unresolved. Between the trimmed V and J ends, which lost 6 bases and 0 bases, there was a span of 4 bases. Germline V gene data show CDR1 as KGHDR and CDR2 as SFDVKD. The CDR3 loop spans 13 amino acids. CDR3: CATSHANTGELFF. The CDR3 DNA reads as TGTGCCACCAGTCACGCGAACACCGGGGAGCTGTTTTTT.

CDR3 nucleotides: TGTGCCAGCAGCCAAGGGGGGATGTATAGCAATCAGCCCCAGCATTTT. Residues: CASSQGGMYSNQPQHF. The chain is built from TRBV3-1 (or the pseudogene TRBV3-2) and TRBJ1-5; D may be TRBD1 (5 bases). The CDR3 covers 16 residues. V was clipped by 1 base and J by 0 bases, with 10 bases between them. Germline V lookup: CDR1 LGHDT, CDR2 YNNKEL (reference sequence).

J is TRBJ1-2 and V is TRBV7-9; 12 bases agree with TRBD1. This CDR3 has 18 amino acids. Per germline, CDR1 SEHNR and CDR2 FQNEAQ (reference sequence). V lost 4 bases and J lost 4; bases outside the gene matches: 13. This chain's CDR3 is CASSSPRDRGRVGYGYTF. For the CDR3, the DNA is TGTGCCAGCAGCTCGCCCCGGGACAGGGGGCGCGTCGGCTATGGCTACACCTTC.

This chain connects TRBV28 to TRBJ1-1; D possibly corresponds to TRBD1 (5 bases). Germline CDR1 is MDHEN and CDR2 is SYDVKM. Trimming left V 4 bases short and J 3 bases short, with 12 bases between. The CDR3 spans 14 residues. This CDR3 reads CASSSPGGYTEAFF. CDR3 sequence (DNA): TGTGCCAGCAGTTCCCCCGGGGGGTACACTGAAGCTTTCTTT.

The CDR3 coding sequence is TGTGCCAGCAGCTTGGGACAGGGGCAAGAGGAGCAGTACTTC. Translating it yields CASSLGQGQEEQYF. The gene calls are TRBV11-3 and TRBJ2-7; TRBD1 agrees at 10 bases. The ends lost 3 bases at V and 7 bases at J; junction bases unmatched: 6. CDR1 SGHNT and CDR2 YENEEA come from the germline V gene. The CDR3 consists of 14 residues.

V usage is TRBV5-1 and J usage is TRBJ1-3; D is uncertain. The CDR3 sequence is 15 residues long. Deletions cut 1 base from V and 2 bases from J, with 10 bases between. Germline V CDR1 and CDR2: SGHRS, YFSETQ. CDR3 sequence (DNA): TGCGCCAGCAGCTTGTTCCCAGCTCCTGGAAACACCATATATTTT. Translating gives CASSLFPAPGNTIYF.

This clone was counted a single time. The chain recombines TRBV7-9 with TRBJ1-1; TRBD1 aligns across 9 bases. Germline lookup yields CDR1 SEHNR and CDR2 FQNEAQ (reference sequence). The ends lost 4 bases at V and 12 bases at J; junction bases unmatched: 9. This CDR3 is built from 13 residues. The CDR3 DNA is TGTGCCAGCAGCTATACCGGGACAGGGCCAACTTTCTTT. Translated: CASSYTGTGPTFF. The complete variable domain, with remaining parts taken from reference TRBV7-9 and TRBJ1-1, reads DTGVSQNPRHKITKRGQNVTFRCDPISEHNRLYWYRQTLGQGPEFLTYFQNEAQLEKSRLLSDRFSAERPKGSFSTLEIQRTEQGDSAMYLCASSYTGTGPTFFGQGTRLTVV.

The chain employs TRBV7-2 and TRBJ1-1, with TRBD1 identical over 8 bases. Germline trimming cut 2 bases from V and 7 bases from J; bases unmatched to any gene: 3. Germline CDR1 is SGHTA and CDR2 is FQGNSA. The CDR3 sequence is 13 residues long. Here the CDR3 DNA reads TGTGCCAGCAGCTTACAGGGGGCTGTTGAAGCTTTCTTT. It translates to CASSLQGAVEAFF.

V is TRBV4-1 and J is TRBJ2-4; no clear D gene. In germline, CDR1 is MGHRA, CDR2 YSYEKL. This CDR3 region has 13 residues. The V end lost 3 bases, the J end lost 6 bases, and 9 bases lay between the germline ends. The CDR3 sequence is CASSQTRGNIQYF. DNA for the CDR3: TGCGCCAGCAGCCAGACCCGTGGAAACATTCAGTACTTC.

The genes are TRBV2 and TRBJ1-3; the D gene is possibly TRBD1 (6 bases). There are 17 residues in the CDR3. Germline values: CDR1 SNHLY, CDR2 FYNNEI. Trimming removed 7 bases at V and 0 bases at J, with 19 bases between. The CDR3, as DNA: TGTGCCAGCACTTCATCGGGACACCTCATCTCTGGAAACACCATATATTTT. This codes for CASTSSGHLISGNTIYF.

This sequence joins TRBV20-1 and TRBJ1-6; TRBD1 might be the D (6 bases). In germline, CDR1 is DFQATT, CDR2 SNEGSKA (reference sequence). This CDR3 spans 15 amino acids. Trimming stripped 3 bases from V and 9 bases from J, with 18 bases between. DNA for the CDR3: TGCAGTGCTAGTGGGACAATGCATGGGGCTTCACCCCTCCACTTT. It encodes CSASGTMHGASPLHF.

The rearrangement joins TRBV30 to TRBJ1-1; D gene unclear. Germline V CDR1 and CDR2: GTSNPN, SVGIG (reference sequence). This CDR3 comprises 14 residues. Trimming pared 0 bases from V and 4 bases from J, leaving 12 bases between. As DNA, the CDR3 is TGTGCCTGGAGTGTACCGCGAAGTCTCACTGAAGCTTTCTTT. Protein sequence: CAWSVPRSLTEAFF.

The chain employs TRBV4-3 and TRBJ2-1; 9 bases match TRBD2. Germline assignment: CDR1 LGHNA and CDR2 YSLEER. Germline trimming cut 0 bases from V and 9 bases from J; bases unmatched to any gene: 9. CDR3 size: 16 residues. The CDR3 is CASSQDLRGGRIEQFF. The CDR3 DNA reads as TGCGCCAGCAGCCAAGATTTGCGGGGGGGCCGAATTGAGCAGTTCTTC.

The V gene is TRBV2, the J gene TRBJ1-5; 8 bases agree with TRBD1. V gave up 6 bases and J gave up 0 bases; unmatched junction bases: 1. Germline V CDR1 and CDR2: SNHLY, FYNNEI. CDR3 length: 14 residues. CDR3 protein: CASRGTGSNQPQHF. The CDR3 DNA is TGTGCCAGCAGGGGGACAGGTAGCAATCAGCCCCAGCATTTT.